This TCR beta chain was found in a study of patients and donors after allogeneic stem cell transplantation (dated by TCRdb to the early 2020s). Points on this clonotype: Its antigen target is currently unknown. No clone much larger than this one lies a single base away; base qualities are absent.

Library preparation was by RT-PCR. Sequencing used a NextSeq 550. TCRdb redid the processing of the public reads, applying fastp at Q25 and MiXCR, and retained in-frame beta chains. Each record represents a unique CDR3 protein, reported with the most common genes and DNA among its rows. The sample table records 150,000 to 250,000 distinct CDR3 sequences; 41% of these occur just once. The ten largest clones add up to about 35% of the sample. Looking up the germline V gene yields CDR1 SQVTM and CDR2 ANQGSEA. Compared with germline, V lacks 3 bases and J lacks 5 bases; bases without a gene match: 4. From cysteine to phenylalanine, the CDR3 is 13 amino acids long. This entry keeps only the CDR3 DNA: 39 bases, framed from base 1.

The receptor chain draws on TRBV29-1 and TRBJ2-1, with 7 bases matching TRBD2. The TCR originated in a human donor who was either an allogeneic HSCT recipient or a stem cell or donor lymphocyte infusion donor (not recorded which). It is not recorded whose cells these are; they may come from a transplant donor. Material for sequencing was blood, either unsorted or a sorted T cell fraction (not recorded which). Read as DNA, the sequence is TGCAGCGTTGAGGCTAGCGGAGACAATGAGCAGTTCTTC. It translates as CSVEASGDNEQFF.